The T cell receptor beta chain under discussion was sequenced for a study of control samples from healthy donors and cancer patients. Here immunoSEQ multiplex PCR was the method, and the copy in TCRdb shows in-frame clones only, minus some. The repertoire consists of 150,000 or so clones, with around 93% occurring once and the leading ten covering about 4%. This CDR3 spans 18 amino acids. V was cut by 2 bases and J by 2 bases, with 19 bases left in between. Germline V gene lookup returns CDR1 KGHSH and CDR2 LQKENI. This clonotype originated in a woman in her sixties or seventies in good health. The chain couples TRBV18 to TRBJ1-3, with a possible D match to TRBD1 (5 bases). Sequenced: blood. The CDR3 bases are TGTGCCAGCTCACCAATAAGTATCGTAGGACAAGCTGGAAACACCATATATTTT. This codes for CASSPISIVGQAGNTIYF.